This T cell receptor (beta chain) was identified in a study of shared clonotypes between healthy human individuals (TCRdb year 2020). About the full investigation: A few men and two women, aged 18 to 49 years, made up the cohort. Per donor, leukapheresis produced somewhere between about 0.9 and 10 billion PBMCs. For each donor, three plates each were used for CD4 naive and CD4 memory, two plates were used for CD8 naive, and one plate was used for CD8 memory. To estimate repertoire size and how much clonotype sharing occurs between individuals, the study deeply sequenced the blood TCR repertoires of five healthy adults. Different laboratories and diverse techniques were used to prepare libraries and sequence TCR repertoires, to increase sequencing depth and limit assay-specific biases.

The CDR3 runs 14 amino acids, cysteine and phenylalanine included. Here the CDR3 DNA is all that survives: 42 bases in frame from base 1. CDR1 LNHNV and CDR2 YYDKDF were looked up in the germline V gene (reference sequence). V lost 1 base and J lost 15 bases; the stretch between them is 19 bases long. In regard to this clone: It lacks a known antigen. No much larger clonotype is one base removed from it; base qualities were not supplied.

TCR CDR3 regions were amplified from genomic DNA by multiplex PCR using the deep immunoSEQ assay. Genomic DNA extracted from each cell subset was distributed evenly over all wells of several immunoSEQ 96-well plates, and each plate served as one replicate. For sorted subsets, each replicate PCR was loaded with about 200 ng genomic DNA, equivalent to 30,000 or so T cell genomes. Purified libraries were quantified with a Qubit 3.0 fluorometer, sized on a Bioanalyzer 2100, and re-quantified with the KAPA Library Quantification kit. Every immunoSEQ 96-well plate was sequenced on a dedicated single-read 150-cycle Illumina NextSeq 550 flow cell. The authors processed their data as follows. Because the immunoSEQ output held only junctional sequences and lacked quality scores, the filtering could not match the filtering applied to full-length reads. Sequences were annotated with PyIR, a Python wrapper for IgBLAST v1.9, and V/J genes and CDR3 were assigned using IMGT germline references. Any read was removed if the V/J assignment was weak (E-value above 1e-6), the CDR3 was missing, or the read contained stop codons, out-of-frame junctions, or ambiguous translated residues. V3J clonotypes were defined as sequences sharing an identical inferred V gene, J gene, and CDR3 amino acid sequence. Percentage overlap between repertoires was computed as shared unique clonotypes divided by the size of the smaller repertoire. RTK rarefaction, the Chao1 estimator, and Recon v2.1 estimates of unobserved clonotypes were used to assess repertoire richness. OLGA was used to compute generation probabilities for all TCRbeta clonotypes that the gDNA method yielded from a few donors. TCRdb obtained this table from immuneACCESS and retained in-frame rearrangements with V and J assigned. These tables miss some clones; where compared with another copy, unresolved V genes account for less than half of the shortfall, and the remainder is unexplained. V, J and clone size derive from that table, while D and trimming were established from the DNA sequence. Across this sample there are approximately 1,500,000 clones, with around 97% seen only once. The biggest ten clones account for approximately 1.1% of the sample.

The donors were healthy, HIV-negative adults who had no recently reported acute infections or vaccinations. Every donor was a Caucasian adult living in Nashville, Tennessee, USA. CD4+ T cells were enriched by magnetic negative selection, after which naive cells were positively selected on CD45RA and the negative fraction was taken as the memory subset. Blood was collected by leukapheresis, and PBMCs were isolated by Ficoll-Histopaque density gradient centrifugation and then cryopreserved in liquid nitrogen vapor phase. Analytical flow cytometry was used to check the purity and quantity of every magnetically sorted T cell population. Each sorted fraction had its genomic DNA isolated and then quantified by UV absorbance on a Nanodrop 2000c. Results the study describes overall, beyond this receptor: Naive subsets generally had larger estimated clonotype richness than memory subsets did. Even with the large sequencing depth, rarefaction of the sorted-subset datasets indicated that sequencing was incomplete. Based on pairwise subsampling, the degree of clonotype sharing among donors was expected to be affected by sequencing depth. Sampling was restricted to blood, and TCR repertoires in tissues likely differ from the TCR repertoires found in blood. Clonotypes shared by all four sorted-subset donors showed higher generation probabilities than non-shared clonotypes. The small number of donors limited the genetic and exposure-history diversity represented. Sharing across several donors was observed for approximately 5% of naive CD4, less than 4% of naive CD8, over 2% of memory CD4, and around 0.42% of memory CD8 clonotypes.

The origin of this receptor is a man aged 30 to 39 in good health. The sample comprised naive CD4+ T cells sorted from blood. Per the publication, the cell subset or site label means: CD45RA+ positively selected. The chain employs TRBV15 and TRBJ2-1; no D segment can be confidently identified. The nucleotide sequence reads TGTGCCACCAGCAGAGGGTCCCTCCACCTCTCCTTGTTCTTC. It translates as CATSRGSLHLSLFF.